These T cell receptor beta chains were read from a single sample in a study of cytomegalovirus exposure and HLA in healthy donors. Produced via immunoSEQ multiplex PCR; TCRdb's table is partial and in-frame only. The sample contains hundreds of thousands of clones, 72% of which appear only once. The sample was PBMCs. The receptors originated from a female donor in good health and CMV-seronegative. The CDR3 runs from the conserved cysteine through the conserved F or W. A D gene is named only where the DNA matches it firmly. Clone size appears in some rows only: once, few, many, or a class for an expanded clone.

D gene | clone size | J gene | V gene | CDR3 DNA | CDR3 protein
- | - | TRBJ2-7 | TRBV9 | TGTGCCAGCAGCGCCCAGGGTTCCGAGCAGTACTTC | CASSAQGSEQYF
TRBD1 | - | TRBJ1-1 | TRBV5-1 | TGCGCCAGCACCCGGAGACAGGGGTCTTCTGAAGCTTTCTTT | CASTRRQGSSEAFF
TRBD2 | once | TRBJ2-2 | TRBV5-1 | TGCGCCAGCAGCAATAGCGGGAGGGACACCGGGGAGCTGTTTTTT | CASSNSGRDTGELFF
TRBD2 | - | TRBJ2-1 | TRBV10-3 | TGTGCCATCAGTGTTGGGGGGGTGGGGGGTGAGCAGTTCTTC | CAISVGGVGGEQFF
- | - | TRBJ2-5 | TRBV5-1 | TGCGCCAGCACCCTGGGAGGAGCAGAAGAGACCCAGTACTTC | CASTLGGAEETQYF
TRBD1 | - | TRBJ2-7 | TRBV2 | TGTGCCAGCAGGGACAGGGCCTGCGAGCAGTACTTC | CASRDRACEQYF
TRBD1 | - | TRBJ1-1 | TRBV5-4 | TGTGCCAGCAGCAGGACAGGGAACACTGAAGCTTTCTTT | CASSRTGNTEAFF
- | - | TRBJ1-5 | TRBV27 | TGTGCCAGCAGTTCAACAGGGTATGACCGGCCCCAGCATTTT | CASSSTGYDRPQHF
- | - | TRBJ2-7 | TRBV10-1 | TGCGCCAGCAGTGACCCCGGACTACCACCCTACGAGCAGTACTTC | CASSDPGLPPYEQYF
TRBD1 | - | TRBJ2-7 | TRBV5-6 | TGTGCCAGCAGTCCTATCTCCGGGACAGGGGTAGAGCAGTACTTC | CASSPISGTGVEQYF
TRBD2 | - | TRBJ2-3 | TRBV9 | TGTGCCAGCAGCGCGTCCGGGACTAGCTATAATACGCAGTATTTT | CASSASGTSYNTQYF
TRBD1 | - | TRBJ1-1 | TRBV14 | TGTGCCAGCAGCACCCAGGGGGCTCTGGGCACTGAAGCTTTCTTT | CASSTQGALGTEAFF
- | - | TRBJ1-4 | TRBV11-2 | TGTGCCAGCAGCTTAGAGGGCTTCGTACTAGGAAAACTGTTTTTT | CASSLEGFVLGKLFF
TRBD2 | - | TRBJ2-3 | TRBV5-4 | TGTGCCAGCAGCTGGGAAGCGGGAGTGGTTGATATTACAGATACGCAGTATTTT | CASSWEAGVVDITDTQYF
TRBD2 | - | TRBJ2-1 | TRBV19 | TGTGCCAGTAGTATTGGGTCTAGCGGGAGTGTTGAGCAGTTCTTC | CASSIGSSGSVEQFF
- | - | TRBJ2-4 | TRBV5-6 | TGTGCCAGCAGCTTGATGCAGACCAAAAACATTCAGTACTTC | CASSLMQTKNIQYF
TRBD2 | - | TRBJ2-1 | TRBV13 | TGTGCCAGCAGCCCCGACAGGCTAGCGGGAAGCTCCTACAATGAGCAGTTCTTC | CASSPDRLAGSSYNEQFF
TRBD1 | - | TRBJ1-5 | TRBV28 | TGTGCCAGCAGGGATCCAGGGGGCGGTGGACAGCCCCAGCATTTT | CASRDPGGGGQPQHF
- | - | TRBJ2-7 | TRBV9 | TGTGCCAGCAGCGTAGCGCCAGGACTGTCCTACGAGCAGTACTTC | CASSVAPGLSYEQYF
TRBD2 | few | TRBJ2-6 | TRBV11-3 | TGTGCCAGCAGCTTCTCGTGGACTAGCGTCCTCTCTGGGGCCAACGTCCTGACTTTC | CASSFSWTSVLSGANVLTF
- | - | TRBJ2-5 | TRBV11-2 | TGTGCCAGCAGCTTAGTCAGGGGACTACAAGAGACCCAGTACTTC | CASSLVRGLQETQYF
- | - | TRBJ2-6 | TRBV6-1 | TGTGCCAGCAGTGAAGCCCTCTCTGGGGCCAACGTCCTGACTTTC | CASSEALSGANVLTF
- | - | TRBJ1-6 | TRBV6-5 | TGTGCCAGCAGACAGCCCGAGTTGCAAAATTCACCCCTCCACTTT | CASRQPELQNSPLHF
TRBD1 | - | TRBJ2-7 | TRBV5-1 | TGCGCCAGCAGGTGGATGGGGACAGGGGCTTACGAGCAGTACTTC | CASRWMGTGAYEQYF
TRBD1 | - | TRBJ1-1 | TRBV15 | TGTGCCACCAGCTCCTCGACAGGGGCCAACACTGAAGCTTTCTTT | CATSSSTGANTEAFF
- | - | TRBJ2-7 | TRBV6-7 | TGTGCCAGCAGTTACCAAAGACTAGGGGGGGTGGACGAGCAGTACTTC | CASSYQRLGGVDEQYF
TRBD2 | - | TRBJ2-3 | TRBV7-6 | TGTGCCAGCAGCGAACTAGCGGGAGTGTCAGATACGCAGTATTTT | CASSELAGVSDTQYF
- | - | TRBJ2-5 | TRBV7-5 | TGTGTCAGAAGCTTGGTGCGGCGGGAGGGCAAAGAGACCCAGTACTTC | CVRSLVRREGKETQYF
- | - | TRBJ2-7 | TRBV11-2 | TGTGCCAGCAGCTTAGGGACAGCCTACGAGCAGTACTTC | CASSLGTAYEQYF
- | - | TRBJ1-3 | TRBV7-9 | TGTGCCAGCAGCTTGGGAGGTTCTGGAAACACCATATATTTT | CASSLGGSGNTIYF
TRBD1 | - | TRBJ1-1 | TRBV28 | TGTGCCAGCAGTGATAGAGACAGGGGAAAAGCTTTCTTT | CASSDRDRGKAFF
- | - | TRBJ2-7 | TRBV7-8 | TGTGCCAGCAGCCCCAGACATACCTACGAGCAGTACTTC | CASSPRHTYEQYF
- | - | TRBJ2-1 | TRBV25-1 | TGTGCCAGCAGTGAAGTCACTAGCCCGGCCGATCAACAGTTCTTC | CASSEVTSPADQQFF
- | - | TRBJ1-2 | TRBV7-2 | TGTGCCAGCAGCTTATTGGGTCGCGGCGGCTACACCTTC | CASSLLGRGGYTF